The source of this TCR beta chain is a study of T cell responses to AZD1222 COVID-19 vaccine. The assay was immunoSEQ multiplex PCR, and TCRdb's table has in-frame clones only and misses some. The sample shows 110,000 to 150,000 clones, roughly 88% of them seen only once. Trimming left V 2 bases short and J 1 base short, with 9 bases between. The CDR3 spans 15 residues. Germline values: CDR1 SGHNT, CDR2 YENEEA. This sequence joins TRBV11-3 and TRBJ2-1; weak D call: TRBD1 (7 bases). This receptor was obtained from an adult in good health. The material sequenced was peripheral blood, taken on day 0 of AZD1222 vaccination. The CDR3, as DNA: TGTGCCAGCAGCTTACAGGGGGGATCCTACAATGAGCAGTTCTTC. Protein sequence: CASSLQGGSYNEQFF.